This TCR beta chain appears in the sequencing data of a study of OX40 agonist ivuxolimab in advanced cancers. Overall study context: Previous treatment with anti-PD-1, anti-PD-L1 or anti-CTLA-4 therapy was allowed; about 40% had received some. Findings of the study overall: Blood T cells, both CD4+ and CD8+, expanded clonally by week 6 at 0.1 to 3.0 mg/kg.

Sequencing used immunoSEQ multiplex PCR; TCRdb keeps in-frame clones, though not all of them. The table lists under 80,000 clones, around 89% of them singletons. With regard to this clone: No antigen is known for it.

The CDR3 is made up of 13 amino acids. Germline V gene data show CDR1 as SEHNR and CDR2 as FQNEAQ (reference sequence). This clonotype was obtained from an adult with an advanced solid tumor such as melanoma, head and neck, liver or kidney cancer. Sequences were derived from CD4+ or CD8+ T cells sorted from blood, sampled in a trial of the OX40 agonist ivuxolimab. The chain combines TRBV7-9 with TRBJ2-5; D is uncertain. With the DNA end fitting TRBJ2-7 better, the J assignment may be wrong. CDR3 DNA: TGTGCCAGCAGCCCCGGAAGAACCTACGAGCAGTACTTC. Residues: CASSPGRTYEQYF.